Below are 9 T cell receptor beta chains sequenced from a single sample in a study of T cell repertoires in cytomegalovirus infection. MiXCR was run by TCRdb on the reads, yielding one entry per CDR3 protein. The sample comprises about 360,000 distinct CDR3 sequences, less than 20% of which are singletons, and roughly 9% rests with the top ten. Sequencing was performed on PBMCs. The receptors stem from a human donor in good health (CMV status not recorded). Some clones in this sample may be carry-over from other donors' samples.

A few counts support this clonotype. The rearrangement uses TRBV10-3 and TRBJ2-1; 10 bases align to TRBD2. The germline gives CDR1 ENHRY, CDR2 SYGVKD. V lost 10 bases, J lost 0 bases, and 6 bases stayed unmatched. The length of the CDR3 is 15 residues. The CDR3 coding sequence is TGTGCCACCGCGGGACTAGCGAGCTCCTACAATGAGCAGTTCTTC. As protein: CATAGLASSYNEQFF.

This clonotype appeared a few times. The rearrangement joins TRBV18 to TRBJ2-3, with TRBD2 identical over 9 bases. J was trimmed by 14 bases and V by 6 bases; bases with no gene match: 9. The CDR3 consists of 12 residues. Germline-derived CDR1 and CDR2 are KGHSH and LQKENI. The CDR3 DNA is TGTGCCAGCTCTCCAGCGGGAGGTCTTCCGTATTTT. It translates to CASSPAGGLPYF.

Ten or more counts support this clonotype. The CDR3 loop reads CASRKRAGGPEDTQYF. CDR3 nucleotides: TGTGCCAGCAGAAAACGAGCGGGGGGGCCGGAAGATACGCAGTATTTT. The chain is built from TRBV7-2 and TRBJ2-3, with 10 bases identical to TRBD2. V dropped 6 bases and J dropped 5; count of bases not matched to a gene: 11. The germline CDR1 and CDR2 sequences are SGHTA and FQGNSA. This CDR3 comprises 16 residues.

This clonotype was observed many times. J is TRBJ2-1 and V is TRBV7-8; D not certain. This CDR3 has 16 residues. Looked up from germline, CDR1 is SGHVS and CDR2 is FQNEAQ. Trimming took off 2 bases at V and 2 bases at J, with 13 bases between the two ends. The CDR3 nucleotides read TGTGCCAGCAGCTTATGGGCAGGAAGCGCCTACAATGAGCAGTTCTTC. Translating it yields CASSLWAGSAYNEQFF.

The CDR3 sequence: CASRDGYSGNTIYF. The CDR3 DNA is TGTGCCAGCAGGGACGGCTACTCTGGAAACACCATATATTTT. The chain links TRBV2 to TRBJ1-3; D is ambiguous. V was trimmed by 6 bases and J by 0 bases, leaving 9 bases between them. The germline V gene has CDR1 SNHLY and CDR2 FYNNEI. The CDR3 consists of 14 residues. Looking up the rest from reference TRBV2 and TRBJ1-3 gives the full variable domain: EPEVTQTPSHQVTQMGQEVILRCVPISNHLYFYWYRQILGQKVEFLVSFYNNEISEKSEIFDDQFSVERPDGSNFTLKIRSTKLEDSAMYFCASRDGYSGNTIYFGEGSWLTVV.

This clonotype was counted a few times. The genes are TRBV6-2 or TRBV6-3 and TRBJ2-5; perhaps TRBD1 as D (5 bases). V was pared by 9 bases and J by 5 bases, with 13 bases between. CDR3 length: 12 amino acids. Germline CDR1 and CDR2: MNHEY and SVGEGT. CDR3 sequence: CASQGSRETQYF. In DNA form, the CDR3 reads TGTGCCAGTCAGGGTAGCCGGGAGACCCAGTACTTC.

The V gene is TRBV5-1, the J gene TRBJ2-5, with no clear D. The CDR3 covers 15 residues. Looked up from germline, CDR1 is SGHRS and CDR2 is YFSETQ. V gave up 0 bases and J gave up 5 bases, with 14 bases separating them. The CDR3 loop is CASSLANPVWETQYF. The CDR3, as DNA: TGCGCCAGCAGCTTGGCAAACCCCGTGTGGGAGACCCAGTACTTC.

The sample holds many counts of this clonotype. The chain has TRBV7-2 and TRBJ2-3; 10 nucleotides agree with TRBD2. The V gene end was trimmed by 4 bases and the J gene end by 4 bases; junction bases not matched to a gene: 17. The V gene's germline CDR1 is SGHTA and CDR2 FQGNSA. CDR3 length equals 19 residues. The CDR3, as DNA: TGTGCCAGCAGCTCACTAGGGGGTCTAGCGGGAGATCGCCCAGATACGCAGTATTTT. Translation: CASSSLGGLAGDRPDTQYF.

The rearrangement uses TRBV18 and TRBJ2-5, with D perhaps matching TRBD1 (5 bases). The germline V and J ends were trimmed by 3 bases and 5 bases, with 13 bases remaining between them. The CDR3 is made up of 14 amino acids. CDR1 and CDR2 from the germline V gene are KGHSH and LQKENI. As DNA, the CDR3 is TGTGCCAGCTCACCGGGGCTAAGCGCGGAGACCCAGTACTTC. Protein: CASSPGLSAETQYF.